The present entry profiles one T cell receptor (beta chain) with its context. Its target is unknown. The data were obtained in a study of graft-versus-host responses after intestinal transplantation. Study in general: As for transplant type, recipients had multivisceral, liver-intestinal, or isolated intestinal grafts.

Using immunoSEQ multiplex PCR, the repertoire was profiled, and TCRdb retains in-frame clones only, with some absent. The table records more than 20,000 clones, around 92% of them present only once. General observations from the study: Graft-versus-host to host-versus-graft clonal ratios in allografts were high in patients with graft-donor T cell macrochimerism. Peak circulating GvH clone levels were associated with early post-transplant HvG declines. Recipient bone marrow held GvH clones, some seen earlier in ileum or blood.

The germline V gene encodes CDR1 LNHDA and CDR2 SQIVND (reference sequence). The CDR3 extends over 16 amino acids. Trimming took off 1 base at V and 4 bases at J, with 16 bases between the two ends. The input for sequencing was PBMCs, taken about 250 days after intestinal transplant. The receptor's source is a human patient who received an intestinal transplant, so some T cells may come from the graft donor. The chain is built from TRBV19 and TRBJ1-2; the D gene is possibly TRBD1 (5 bases). DNA for the CDR3: TGTGCCAGTAGTATAGGTGGAGAGGGGTCCCGCTATGGCTACACCTTC. As protein: CASSIGGEGSRYGYTF.